A single sample gave rise to the 18 T cell receptor beta chains below, sequenced in a study of blood T cell repertoires in COVID-19. The method was immunoSEQ multiplex PCR; TCRdb's version includes in-frame clones alone and lacks a portion of them. The sample comprises about 55,000 clones, about nine tenths of which are singletons, and under 8.5% rests with the top ten. Sequenced material: peripheral blood. These receptors were taken from a man aged 60 to 69 with active COVID-19.

The chain recombines TRBV5-1 with TRBJ2-5; D remains unclear. The CDR3 sequence is 14 residues long. Trimming shortened V by 4 bases and J by 4 bases, and 14 bases separated the two germline ends. From germline, CDR1 is SGHRS and CDR2 YFSETQ. CDR3 in amino acids: CASSKAFGLETQYF. The CDR3 DNA follows: TGCGCCAGCAGCAAGGCATTTGGGCTAGAGACCCAGTACTTC.

The rearrangement links TRBV3-1 (or the pseudogene TRBV3-2) to TRBJ2-7; 8 bases match TRBD1. This CDR3 has 17 residues. CDR1 LGHDT and CDR2 YNNKEL come from the germline V gene (reference sequence). V gave up 4 bases and J gave up 3 bases; unmatched junction bases: 14. The CDR3 DNA sequence: TGTGCCAGCAGCCGACTTCTCAGGGGGCAGAGGGGCTACGAGCAGTACTTC. Translated, it gives CASSRLLRGQRGYEQYF.

This rearrangement joins TRBV11-2 to TRBJ2-7, with D possibly TRBD2 on 5 matching bases. The V gene's germline CDR1 is SGHAT and CDR2 FQNNGV. The V and J ends lost 1 base and 2 bases respectively, with 21 bases between them. The CDR3 is made up of 18 amino acids. CDR3 sequence reads: CASSLVPGTRFNTYEQYF. In nucleotides, the CDR3 is TGTGCCAGCAGCTTAGTACCGGGAACAAGATTTAACACCTACGAGCAGTACTTC.

The rearrangement joins TRBV3-1 (or the pseudogene TRBV3-2) to TRBJ1-5; TRBD1 might be the D (5 bases). Per the germline V gene, CDR1 is LGHDT and CDR2 is YNNKEL (reference sequence). V was trimmed by 7 bases and J by 6 bases, leaving 16 bases between them. This CDR3 is built from 14 residues. CDR3 sequence reads: CASKQAGTSQPQHF. CDR3 DNA sequence: TGTGCCAGCAAGCAAGCAGGGACTAGTCAGCCCCAGCATTTT.

This chain connects TRBV7-8 to TRBJ1-2, with D tentatively TRBD1 (5 bases). The V end lost 6 bases, the J end lost 7 bases, and 15 bases lay between the germline ends. CDR1 is SGHVS and CDR2 is FQNEAQ in the germline V gene. The CDR3 has 13 residues. The CDR3 DNA is TGTGCCAGCAGTCTTGGGGGGGTGGGTGGCTACACCTTC. Protein: CASSLGGVGGYTF.

V and J are TRBV24-1 and TRBJ1-5; no definite D call. Trimming took off 7 bases at V and 9 bases at J, with 12 bases between the two ends. This CDR3 comprises 12 residues. The germline CDR1 and CDR2 sequences are KGHDR and SFDVKD. CDR3 bases: TGTGCCACCAGGGAGGTGGTTTTGCCCCAGCATTTT. Protein sequence: CATREVVLPQHF.

The DNA for the CDR3 is TGTGCCAGCAGCTCCGGACTTGGAAACACCATATATTTT. Its translation: CASSSGLGNTIYF. V gene TRBV11-2 combines with J gene TRBJ1-3, with D unclear. This CDR3 contains 13 residues. Germline V gene data show CDR1 as SGHAT and CDR2 as FQNNGV. V was shortened by 4 bases and J by 3 bases, with 7 bases between the two germline ends.

V and J are TRBV29-1 and TRBJ2-7; possibly TRBD1 for D (5 bases). This CDR3 contains 10 residues. V was pared by 4 bases and J by 10 bases, with 11 bases between. The germline V gene has CDR1 SQVTM and CDR2 ANQGSEA. CDR3 region: CSVGQGEQYF. Here the CDR3 DNA reads TGCAGCGTTGGGCAGGGCGAACAGTACTTC.

V usage is TRBV7-8 and J usage is TRBJ1-3; possibly TRBD1 for D (6 bases). The CDR3 runs 18 residues. Per the germline V gene, CDR1 is SGHVS and CDR2 is FQNEAQ. Trimming stripped 5 bases from V and 0 bases from J, with 20 bases between. The CDR3 nucleotides read TGTGCCAGCAGCCCCCGTAGGGCAGGGGCGATCTCTGGAAACACCATATATTTT. Translating gives CASSPRRAGAISGNTIYF.

V gene TRBV5-4 combines with J gene TRBJ2-7; TRBD2 matches at 12 bases. The CDR3 extends over 16 amino acids. Germline CDR1 is SGHNT and CDR2 is YYREEE (reference sequence). The trim removed 4 bases at V and 1 base at J, leaving 6 bases unmatched. This chain's CDR3 is CASSPPGLAGSYEQYF. The CDR3 coding sequence is TGTGCCAGCAGCCCACCGGGACTAGCGGGTTCCTACGAGCAGTACTTC.

This clone was recorded a few times. The chain employs TRBV27 and TRBJ1-5, with 7 bases matching TRBD1. The CDR3 has 15 amino acids. V lost 4 bases, J lost 3 bases, and 6 bases stayed unmatched. The germline V gene encodes CDR1 MNHEY and CDR2 SMNVEV (reference sequence). The CDR3: CASSSLDRVNQPQHF. For the CDR3, the DNA is TGTGCCAGCAGTTCCCTCGACAGGGTCAATCAGCCCCAGCATTTT.

The chain combines TRBV7-8 with TRBJ2-7; 14 bases line up with TRBD2. This CDR3 has 15 amino acids. J lost 3 bases, V lost 8 bases, and 6 bases had no gene match. CDR1 SGHVS and CDR2 FQNEAQ come from the germline V gene. The CDR3, as DNA: TGTGCCAGCGGAATTGGGACTAGCGGGAGCTACGAGCAGTACTTC. Protein sequence: CASGIGTSGSYEQYF.

The gene calls are TRBV29-1 and TRBJ2-1; 13 bases match TRBD2. This CDR3 comprises 19 residues. Germline CDR1 is SQVTM and CDR2 is ANQGSEA. J was trimmed by 2 bases and V by 6 bases; bases with no gene match: 16. Here the CDR3 DNA reads TGCAGCGTCTCGCCACTAGCGGGAGGGAAAATAAGCACCTACAATGAGCAGTTCTTC. Its protein product is CSVSPLAGGKISTYNEQFF.

The chain recombines TRBV2 with TRBJ2-7; 12 positions match TRBD2. The V and J ends lost 7 bases and 0 bases, in that order; junction bases with no gene match: 10. Germline V gene sequence: CDR1 SNHLY, CDR2 FYNNEI. This CDR3 region has 17 residues. The CDR3 here is CASIGLAGSTTSYEQYF. The DNA for the CDR3 is TGTGCCAGCATTGGACTAGCGGGATCTACTACCTCCTACGAGCAGTACTTC.

The sample holds one count of this clone. V and J are TRBV27 and TRBJ2-4; TRBD1 agrees at 9 bases. Trimming cost V 8 bases and J 5 bases; bases outside gene matches: 10. The CDR3 spans 15 residues. CDR1 is MNHEY and CDR2 is SMNVEV in the germline V gene (reference sequence). CDR3 sequence reads: CASRPWDRDQNIQYF. DNA of the CDR3: TGTGCCAGCCGCCCCTGGGACAGGGACCAAAACATTCAGTACTTC.

The CDR3 DNA sequence: TGTGCCAGCAGTCCTTACAGGGGCCACGAGCAGTACTTC. It specifies CASSPYRGHEQYF. The gene calls are TRBV6-6 and TRBJ2-7, with 7 bases identical to TRBD1. V was clipped by 5 bases and J by 5 bases; unmatched bases: 6. CDR1 is MNHNY, CDR2 SVGAGI, per germline (reference sequence). This CDR3 comprises 13 residues.

The chain carries TRBV3-1 (or the pseudogene TRBV3-2) and TRBJ2-3; 14 bases agree with TRBD2. CDR1 LGHDT and CDR2 YNNKEL come from the germline V gene (reference sequence). The CDR3 sequence is 16 residues long. Unmatched junction bases numbered 3, after V lost 2 bases and J lost 5 bases. This CDR3 reads CASSQSGLAGGDTQYF. The CDR3 coding sequence is TGTGCCAGCAGCCAATCCGGACTAGCGGGAGGAGATACGCAGTATTTT.

The J gene is TRBJ1-2, the V gene TRBV5-1; 7 nucleotides agree with TRBD1. V lost 3 bases to trimming and J lost 4 bases; unmatched junction nucleotides: 3. This CDR3 contains 13 residues. The V gene's germline CDR1 is SGHRS and CDR2 YFSETQ. Here the CDR3 DNA reads TGCGCCAGCAGCTCGGGACAGCTCTATGGCTACACCTTC. Translated: CASSSGQLYGYTF.